Shown below are 14 T cell receptor beta chains from a single sample sequenced in a study of T cell repertoires in cytomegalovirus infection. These receptors have no known antigen. TCRdb processed the reads anew with MiXCR; each CDR3 protein has one entry. The table includes fewer than 1,000,000 distinct CDR3 sequences, 25% to 40% detected once. Specimen: cultured CD8+ T cells from PBMCs, collected from culture after CMV antigen stimulation. Source of these receptors: a human donor in good health (CMV status not recorded). Some clones in this sample may be carry-over from other donors' samples.

V gene TRBV12-3 or TRBV12-4 combines with J gene TRBJ1-1; D ambiguous. V was clipped by 2 bases and J by 5 bases, with 12 bases between them. The CDR3 has 14 amino acids. CDR3 residues: CASSLTTRGTEAFF. As DNA, the CDR3 is TGTGCCAGCAGTTTAACCACCAGAGGGACTGAAGCTTTCTTT.

J is TRBJ1-1 and V is TRBV3-1; 8 bases align to TRBD1. The CDR3 length is 16 residues. V gave up 1 base and J gave up 6 bases; unmatched junction bases: 10. CDR1 is LGHDT and CDR2 is YNNKEL in the germline V gene (reference sequence). CDR3 protein: CASSQVTGGYDPEAFF. In nucleotides, the CDR3 is TGTGCCAGCAGCCAAGTAACAGGGGGATATGATCCTGAAGCTTTCTTT.

This clonotype came up a few times. The rearrangement joins TRBV2 to TRBJ1-1; D is possibly TRBD1 (5 bases). Germline CDR1 is SNHLY and CDR2 is FYNNEI. CDR3 length: 11 amino acids. The CDR3, as DNA: TGTGGATGTGCGGGGCGCACTGAAGCTTTCTTT. This translates into CGCAGRTEAFF.

The chain uses TRBV4-1 and TRBJ1-2; D is ambiguous. CDR1 is MGHRA, CDR2 YSYEKL, per germline. Between the trimmed V and J ends, which lost 0 bases and 0 bases, there was a span of 17 bases. The CDR3 runs to 18 residues. In DNA form, the CDR3 reads TGCGCCAGCAGCCAAGAAACTACGACAATCTCCCCTAACTATGGCTACACCTTC. The encoded protein is CASSQETTTISPNYGYTF.

The sample holds a few counts of this clonotype. The chain couples TRBV9 to TRBJ2-1; D is perhaps TRBD2 (5 bases). Deletions cut 4 bases from V and 0 bases from J, with 17 bases between. This CDR3 contains 17 residues. Germline V gene data show CDR1 as SGDLS and CDR2 as YYNGEE. CDR3 protein: CASSSRQRESSYNEQFF. The CDR3 nucleotides read TGTGCCAGCAGCTCCCGCCAGAGGGAGAGCTCCTACAATGAGCAGTTCTTC. Based on the CDR3 plus reference TRBV9 and TRBJ2-1, the full variable domain is DSGVTQTPKHLITATGQRVTLRCSPRSGDLSVYWYQQSLDQGLQFLIQYYNGEERAKGNILERFSAQQFPDLHSELNLSSLELGDSALYFCASSSRQRESSYNEQFFGPGTRLTVL.

This clonotype was detected a few times. This rearrangement joins TRBV12-3 or TRBV12-4 to TRBJ2-1; 7 nucleotides agree with TRBD2. The CDR3 sequence is 15 residues long. The V gene end was trimmed by 3 bases and the J gene end by 2 bases; junction bases not matched to a gene: 4. CDR3 residues: CASSFWGGAYNEQFF. The CDR3 DNA reads TGTGCCAGCAGTTTCTGGGGGGGTGCCTACAATGAGCAGTTCTTC.

This clonotype was seen only a few times. The chain is built from TRBV2 and TRBJ2-5; TRBD2 matches 7 bases. The germline gives CDR1 SNHLY, CDR2 FYNNEI. The CDR3 contains 15 residues. With V trimmed by 2 bases and J by 2 bases, 5 bases remained unmatched. Here the CDR3 reads CASSEWLAEQETQYF. CDR3 nucleotide sequence: TGTGCCAGCAGTGAATGGCTAGCGGAACAAGAGACCCAGTACTTC.

In nucleotides, the CDR3 is TGCAGTGCTAGAGATCGGACGTCCTACGAGCAGTACTTC. This sequence encodes CSARDRTSYEQYF. This sequence joins TRBV20-1 and TRBJ2-7; D is unclear. This CDR3 contains 13 residues. CDR1 is DFQATT, CDR2 SNEGSKA, per germline (reference sequence). Between the trimmed V and J ends, which lost 0 bases and 1 base, there was a span of 7 bases.

The chain recombines TRBV18 with TRBJ2-7; D could derive from TRBD1 or TRBD2 (5 bases each). Trimming took 8 bases from V and 5 from J, leaving 22 bases between them. CDR1 and CDR2 (germline): KGHSH, LQKENI. The CDR3 contains 15 residues. The CDR3 nucleotides are TGTGCCAGCCTCTCAGGGACCGCGGCGAGAAACGAGCAGTACTTC. This encodes CASLSGTAARNEQYF.

This clonotype was observed a handful of times. The chain is built from TRBV2 and TRBJ1-5; 8 bases align to TRBD1. With V trimmed by 7 bases and J by 1 base, 3 bases remained unmatched. Per the germline V gene, CDR1 is SNHLY and CDR2 is FYNNEI. CDR3 length: 14 residues. CDR3 region: CASNQGASNQPQHF. The CDR3 bases are TGTGCCAGCAATCAGGGGGCGAGCAATCAGCCCCAGCATTTT.

The chain is built from TRBV7-2 and TRBJ2-2; D not resolved. V lost 10 bases, J lost 6 bases, and 9 bases lay in between. Germline V gene sequence: CDR1 SGHTA, CDR2 FQGNSA. The CDR3 has 11 residues. CDR3 nucleotides: TGTGCCATCTCCCGGGCCGGGGAGCTGTTTTTT. Translated: CAISRAGELFF.

The chain uses TRBV6-2 or TRBV6-3 and TRBJ2-7; D unresolved. V was cut by 2 bases and J by 6 bases, with 5 bases left in between. Germline CDR1 MNHEY, CDR2 SVGEGT. The CDR3 is made up of 11 amino acids. CDR3 loop: CASSYEVEQYF. Written as DNA, the CDR3 is TGTGCCAGCAGTTACGAGGTCGAGCAGTACTTC.

The chain joins TRBV5-4 to TRBJ1-5; D possibly corresponds to TRBD1 (6 bases). This CDR3 is built from 12 residues. Trimming cost V 9 bases and J 7 bases, with 14 bases left between them. CDR1 and CDR2 from the germline V gene are SGHNT and YYREEE (reference sequence). The CDR3 loop is CATQQGDQPQHF. CDR3 DNA: TGTGCCACACAACAGGGAGACCAGCCCCAGCATTTT.

This clonotype was seen more than once but under ten times. This chain joins TRBV7-9 and TRBJ1-4; perhaps TRBD1 as D (6 bases). Per germline, CDR1 SEHNR and CDR2 FQNEAQ (reference sequence). The CDR3 has 17 residues. The V end was cut by 1 base, the J end by 1 base, with 13 bases between. The CDR3 spells CASSLGGRGETNEKLFF. For the CDR3, the DNA is TGTGCCAGCAGCTTAGGGGGCAGGGGTGAAACTAATGAAAAACTGTTTTTT.